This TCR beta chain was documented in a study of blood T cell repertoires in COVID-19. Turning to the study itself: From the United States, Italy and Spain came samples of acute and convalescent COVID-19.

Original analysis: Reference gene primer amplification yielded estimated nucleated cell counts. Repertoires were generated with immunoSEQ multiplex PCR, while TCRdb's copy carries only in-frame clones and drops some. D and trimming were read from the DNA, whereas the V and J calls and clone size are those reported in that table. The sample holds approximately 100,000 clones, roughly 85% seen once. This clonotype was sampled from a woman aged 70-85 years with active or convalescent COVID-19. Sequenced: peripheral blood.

The CDR3 DNA reads as TGTGCCAGCAGCCTAATGACGGACTACTCCTACGAGCAGTACTTC. As protein: CASSLMTDYSYEQYF. The chain links TRBV14 to TRBJ2-7, with a possible D match to TRBD2 (6 bases). V lost 4 bases to trimming and J lost 0 bases, with 13 bases between them. Looked up from germline, CDR1 is SGHDN and CDR2 is FVKESK. This CDR3 has 15 amino acids.